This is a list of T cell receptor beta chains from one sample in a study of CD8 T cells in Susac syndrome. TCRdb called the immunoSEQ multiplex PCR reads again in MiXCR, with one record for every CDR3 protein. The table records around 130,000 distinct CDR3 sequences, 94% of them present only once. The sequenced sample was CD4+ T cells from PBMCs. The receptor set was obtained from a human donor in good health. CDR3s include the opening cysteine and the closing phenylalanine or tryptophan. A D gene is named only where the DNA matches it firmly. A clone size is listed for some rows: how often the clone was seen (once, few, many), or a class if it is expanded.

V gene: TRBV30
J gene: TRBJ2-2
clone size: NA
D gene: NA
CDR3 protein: CAWSPQATGELFF
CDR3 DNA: TGTGCCTGGAGTCCACAGGCCACCGGGGAGCTGTTTTTT

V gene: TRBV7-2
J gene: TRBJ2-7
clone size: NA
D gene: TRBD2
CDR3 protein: CASSLAGGSSYEQYF
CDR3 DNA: TGTGCCAGCAGCTTAGCCGGCGGGAGTAGCTACGAGCAGTACTTC

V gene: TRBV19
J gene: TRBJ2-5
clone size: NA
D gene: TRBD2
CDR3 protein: CASRRAGGGLGETQYF
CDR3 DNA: TGTGCCAGTAGACGGGCGGGAGGAGGTTTGGGAGAGACCCAGTACTTC

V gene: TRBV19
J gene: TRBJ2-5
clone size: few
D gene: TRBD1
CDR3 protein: CASSSGQQETQYF
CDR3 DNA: TGTGCCAGTAGTTCGGGACAGCAAGAGACCCAGTACTTC

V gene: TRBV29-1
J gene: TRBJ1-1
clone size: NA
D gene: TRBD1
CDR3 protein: CSAGTGNTEAFF
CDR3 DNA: TGCAGCGCTGGGACAGGGAACACTGAAGCTTTCTTT

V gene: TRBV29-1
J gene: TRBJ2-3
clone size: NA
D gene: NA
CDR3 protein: CSVEGLGLKNTQYF
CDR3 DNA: TGCAGCGTCGAAGGTTTGGGGCTGAAGAATACGCAGTATTTT

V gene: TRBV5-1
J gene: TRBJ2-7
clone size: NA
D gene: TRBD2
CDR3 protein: CASSRGLAGERDEQYF
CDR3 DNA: TGCGCCAGCAGCCGGGGACTAGCGGGAGAAAGGGACGAGCAGTACTTC

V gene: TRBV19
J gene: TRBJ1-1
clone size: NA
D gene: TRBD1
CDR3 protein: CASTETGGGTEAFF
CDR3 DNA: TGTGCCAGTACCGAGACAGGGGGCGGCACTGAAGCTTTCTTT

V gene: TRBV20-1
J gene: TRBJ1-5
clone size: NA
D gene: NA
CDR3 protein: CSSSLGLDSNQPQHF
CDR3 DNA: TGCAGTTCGTCCTTAGGCCTGGATAGCAATCAGCCCCAGCATTTT

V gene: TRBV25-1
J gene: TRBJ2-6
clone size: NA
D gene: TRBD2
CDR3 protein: CASSVAGVSGANVLTF
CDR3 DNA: TGTGCCAGCAGTGTAGCGGGAGTAAGTGGGGCCAACGTCCTGACTTTC

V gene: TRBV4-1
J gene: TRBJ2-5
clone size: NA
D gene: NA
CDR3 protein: CASSQAPQGEKTETQYF
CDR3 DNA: TGCGCCAGCAGCCAAGCTCCCCAGGGAGAGAAGACGGAGACCCAGTACTTC

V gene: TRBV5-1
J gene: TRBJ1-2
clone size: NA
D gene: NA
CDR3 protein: CASSIGGLGVPGGYTF
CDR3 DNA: TGCGCCAGCAGCATTGGAGGATTGGGGGTTCCAGGAGGCTACACCTTC

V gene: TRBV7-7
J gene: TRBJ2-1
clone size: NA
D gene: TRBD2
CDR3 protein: CASSTGRALGNEQFF
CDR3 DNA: TGTGCTAGCAGCACCGGGAGGGCTTTAGGGAATGAGCAGTTCTTC

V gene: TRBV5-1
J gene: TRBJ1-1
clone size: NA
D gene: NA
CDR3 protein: CASSLFGEGTEAFF
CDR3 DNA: TGCGCCAGCAGCCTCTTCGGGGAGGGCACTGAAGCTTTCTTT

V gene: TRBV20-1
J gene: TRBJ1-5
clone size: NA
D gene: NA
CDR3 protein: CSARDEGDQPQHF
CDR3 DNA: TGCAGTGCTAGAGATGAGGGGGATCAGCCCCAGCATTTT

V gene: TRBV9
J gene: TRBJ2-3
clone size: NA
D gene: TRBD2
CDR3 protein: CASSVLAVERDTQYF
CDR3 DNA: TGTGCCAGCAGCGTCCTAGCGGTCGAAAGGGATACGCAGTATTTT

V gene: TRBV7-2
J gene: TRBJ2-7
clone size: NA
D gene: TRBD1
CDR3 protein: CASSMGQGSYEQYF
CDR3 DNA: TGTGCCAGCAGCATGGGACAGGGCTCCTACGAGCAGTACTTC

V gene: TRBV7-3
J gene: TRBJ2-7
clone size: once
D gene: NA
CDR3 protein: CASSLGQGGTYEQYF
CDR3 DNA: TGTGCCAGCAGCTTAGGACAGGGAGGGACCTACGAGCAGTACTTC

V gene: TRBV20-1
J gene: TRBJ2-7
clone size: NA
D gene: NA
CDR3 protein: CSANGNDEQYF
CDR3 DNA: TGCAGTGCTAACGGGAACGACGAGCAGTACTTC

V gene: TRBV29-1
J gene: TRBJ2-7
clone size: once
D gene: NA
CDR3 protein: CSVDSGDEQYF
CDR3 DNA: TGCAGCGTTGATTCAGGGGACGAGCAGTACTTC

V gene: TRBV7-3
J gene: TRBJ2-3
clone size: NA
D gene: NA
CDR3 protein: CASSARPTLNNADTQYF
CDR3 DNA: TGTGCCAGCAGCGCCAGGCCTACCCTCAACAATGCAGATACGCAGTATTTT

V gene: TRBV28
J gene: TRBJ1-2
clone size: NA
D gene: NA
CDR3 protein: CASSTPVDAGGYTF
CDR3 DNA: TGTGCCAGCAGTACCCCGGTCGATGCGGGTGGCTACACCTTC

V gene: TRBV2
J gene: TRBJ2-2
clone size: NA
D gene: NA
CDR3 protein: CASSPEGELFF
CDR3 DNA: TGTGCCAGCAGTCCGGAGGGGGAGCTGTTTTTT

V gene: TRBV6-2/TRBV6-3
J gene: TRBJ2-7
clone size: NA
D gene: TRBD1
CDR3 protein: CASSYVGQGAREQYF
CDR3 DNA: TGTGCCAGCAGTTACGTAGGACAGGGGGCGCGAGAGCAGTACTTC

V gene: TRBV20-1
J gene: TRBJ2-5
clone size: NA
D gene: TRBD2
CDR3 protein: CSARERPKILAAQETQYF
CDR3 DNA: TGCAGTGCTAGAGAACGCCCTAAGATCCTAGCGGCCCAAGAGACCCAGTACTTC

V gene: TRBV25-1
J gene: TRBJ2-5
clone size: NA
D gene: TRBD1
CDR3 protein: CASSDLGTGPQETQYF
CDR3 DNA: TGTGCCAGCAGTGACCTCGGGACAGGGCCTCAAGAGACCCAGTACTTC

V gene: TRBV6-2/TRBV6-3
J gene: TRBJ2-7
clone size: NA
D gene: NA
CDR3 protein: CASSYGTLATWNYEQYF
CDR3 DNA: TGTGCCAGCAGTTACGGGACGCTAGCGACTTGGAATTACGAGCAGTACTTC

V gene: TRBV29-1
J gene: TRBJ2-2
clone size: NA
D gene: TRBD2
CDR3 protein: CSVLESRAAGAGELFF
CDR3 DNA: TGCAGCGTTCTCGAGTCGAGGGCAGCGGGAGCCGGGGAGCTGTTTTTT

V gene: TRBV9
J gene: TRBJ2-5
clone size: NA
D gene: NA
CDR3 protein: CASSRRGEQETQYF
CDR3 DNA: TGTGCCAGCAGCCGCAGGGGGGAGCAAGAGACCCAGTACTTC

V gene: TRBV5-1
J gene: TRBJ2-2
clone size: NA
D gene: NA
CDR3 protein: CASSLDLAANTGELFF
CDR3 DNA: TGCGCCAGCAGCTTGGATTTGGCAGCGAACACCGGGGAGCTGTTTTTT

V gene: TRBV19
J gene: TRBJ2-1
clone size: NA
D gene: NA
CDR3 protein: CASTAASEREQFF
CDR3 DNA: TGTGCCAGTACAGCGGCATCGGAACGTGAGCAGTTCTTC

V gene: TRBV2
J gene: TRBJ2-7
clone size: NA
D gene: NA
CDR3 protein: CASRKDSLLGEQYF
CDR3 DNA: TGTGCCAGCAGGAAGGACTCCCTTTTGGGGGAGCAGTACTTC

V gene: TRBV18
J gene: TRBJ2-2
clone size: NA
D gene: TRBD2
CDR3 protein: CASSSSLAGANTGELFF
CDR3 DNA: TGTGCCAGCTCATCCTCACTAGCGGGAGCGAACACCGGGGAGCTGTTTTTT

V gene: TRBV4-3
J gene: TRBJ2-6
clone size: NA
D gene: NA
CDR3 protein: CASSQDYSSGANVLTF
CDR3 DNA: TGCGCCAGCAGCCAAGACTACAGCTCTGGGGCCAACGTCCTGACTTTC